This TCR beta chain is drawn from a study of cytomegalovirus exposure and HLA in healthy donors. Study results and limitations: Further analysis was carried out later, and it showed several of the most significant clusters appearing linked to common viral pathogens. As a later analysis showed, a missense DCLRE1C variant was linked to trimming of TCR beta V- and J-genes.

The V end was cut by 0 bases, the J end by 0 bases, with 10 bases between. This CDR3 region has 15 residues. Germline CDR1 and CDR2: SGHRS and YFSETQ. About this clone: Its antigen remains unidentified. Other DNA sequences in this specimen translate into the identical CDR3.

The primer mix had 60 Vbeta and 13 Jbeta primers. TCRdb keeps only in-frame clones here, not all; method: immunoSEQ multiplex PCR. Altogether tens of thousands of clones are present, 70% to 80% being singletons, with the ten largest covering about 6.5%. This rearrangement joins TRBV5-1 to TRBJ2-7; possibly TRBD2 for D (6 bases). This TCR came from a man aged 50-60 years in good health and CMV-seronegative. Sequenced input: PBMCs. The CDR3, as DNA: TGCGCCAGCAGCTTGGCGGCGGGAAGCTCCTACGAGCAGTACTTC. Its protein product is CASSLAAGSSYEQYF.